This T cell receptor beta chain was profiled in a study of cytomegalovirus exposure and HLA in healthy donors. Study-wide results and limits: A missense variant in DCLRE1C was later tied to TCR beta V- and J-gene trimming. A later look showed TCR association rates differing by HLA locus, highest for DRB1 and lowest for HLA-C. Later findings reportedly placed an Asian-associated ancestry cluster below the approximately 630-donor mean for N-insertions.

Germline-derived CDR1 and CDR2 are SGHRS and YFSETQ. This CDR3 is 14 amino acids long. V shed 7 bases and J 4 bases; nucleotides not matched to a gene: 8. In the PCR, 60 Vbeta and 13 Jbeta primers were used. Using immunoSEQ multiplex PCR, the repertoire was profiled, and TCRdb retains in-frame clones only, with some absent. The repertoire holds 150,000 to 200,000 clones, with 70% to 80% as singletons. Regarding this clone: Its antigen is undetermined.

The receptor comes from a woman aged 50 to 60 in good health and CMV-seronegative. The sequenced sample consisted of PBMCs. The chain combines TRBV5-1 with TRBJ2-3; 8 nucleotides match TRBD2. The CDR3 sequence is CASRGGPSADTQYF. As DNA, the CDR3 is TGCGCCAGCCGGGGGGGCCCTTCGGCAGATACGCAGTATTTT. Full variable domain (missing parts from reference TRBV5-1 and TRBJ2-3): KAGVTQTPRYLIKTRGQQVTLSCSPISGHRSVSWYQQTPGQGLQFLFEYFSETQRNKGNFPGRFSGRQFSNSRSEMNVSTLELGDSALYLCASRGGPSADTQYFGPGTRLTVL.